The 22 T cell receptor beta chains below come from one sample, sequenced in a study of CD8+CD57+ T cells in acquired aplastic anemia. Profiles of TCR beta VDJ and CDR3 were generated from a genomic DNA template. TCRdb ran MiXCR on the reads and lists one entry per CDR3 protein. The top ten hold 58% of the sample, which has about 200,000 distinct CDR3 sequences, 65% seen once. Patients chosen for sequencing had CD8+CD57+ cells that had expanded, as shown by flow cytometry. Sequenced sample: sorted CD4+, CD8+, or CD8+CD57+ T cells (not recorded which) from PBMCs. Every receptor here comes from a human donor with aplastic anemia.

This clonotype has just one count. The chain carries TRBV24-1 and TRBJ2-5, with TRBD2 as a possible D gene (5 bases). Trimming removed 2 bases at V and 7 bases at J, with 13 bases between. Germline V CDR1 and CDR2: KGHDR, SFDVKD. The CDR3 extends over 14 amino acids. DNA for the CDR3: TGTGCCACCAGTGATTCTCGAGGGCTAGGGACCCAGTACTTC. The encoded protein is CATSDSRGLGTQYF.

This rearrangement joins TRBV24-1 to TRBJ2-1, with 7 positions matching TRBD2. CDR1 is KGHDR and CDR2 is SFDVKD in the germline V gene. The CDR3 is 16 amino acids. V lost 0 bases, J lost 5 bases, and 6 bases stayed unmatched. The CDR3 bases are TGTGCCACCAGTGATTTGAGCGGGGAACGGGACAATGAGCAGTTCTTC. Protein: CATSDLSGERDNEQFF.

This clonotype is a singleton in its sample. A read error is possible here, since a much larger clone lies one base away. The chain employs TRBV4-1 and TRBJ2-3, with TRBD2 matching 8 bases. CDR3 length: 15 amino acids. From germline, CDR1 is MGHRA and CDR2 YSYEKL. CDR3 coding DNA: TGCGCCAGCAGCTGGGCGGGGGGTGGCGCAGATGCGCAGTATTTT. It is translated as CASSWAGGGADAQYF.

The chain is built from TRBV7-9 and TRBJ1-1; D not resolved. Germline CDR1 and CDR2: SEHNR and FQNEAQ (reference sequence). Deletions cut 3 bases from V and 3 bases from J, with 8 bases between. This CDR3 has 13 residues. The CDR3 loop is CASSLAGYTEAFF. As DNA, the CDR3 is TGTGCCAGCAGCTTGGCAGGATACACTGAAGCTTTCTTT.

The chain carries TRBV7-9 and TRBJ2-7; tentatively, D is TRBD2 (6 bases). This CDR3 has 16 amino acids. Germline CDR1 is SEHNR and CDR2 is FQNEAQ (reference sequence). The V and J ends lost 6 bases and 0 bases respectively, with 18 bases between them. CDR3 in DNA: TGTGCCAGCAGTTCCCAATGGGAGGCGAGCTCCTACGAGCAGTACTTC. Its protein is CASSSQWEASSYEQYF.

The V call is TRBV30, the J call TRBJ1-1; D not resolved. V lost 4 bases, J lost 0 bases, and 6 bases lay in between. The CDR3 is 12 amino acids. Germline V CDR1 and CDR2: GTSNPN, SVGIG (reference sequence). CDR3 in amino acids: CAWTLMNTEAFF. CDR3 coding DNA: TGTGCCTGGACACTGATGAACACTGAAGCTTTCTTT.

The V and J genes are TRBV20-1 and TRBJ2-3, with TRBD2 identical over 10 bases. Germline-derived CDR1 and CDR2 are DFQATT and SNEGSKA (reference sequence). The ends lost 6 bases at V and 4 bases at J; junction bases unmatched: 10. CDR3 length: 15 residues. In nucleotides, the CDR3 is TGCAGTGCCCCAGTTCTAGCGGGGGCGTCAGATACGCAGTATTTT. Amino acids: CSAPVLAGASDTQYF.

The chain has TRBV7-8 and TRBJ2-7; 9 bases fit TRBD1. This CDR3 region has 14 residues. Germline V CDR1 and CDR2: SGHVS, FQNEAQ. V was pared by 5 bases and J by 4 bases, with 6 bases of the junction left unmatched. CDR3 DNA sequence: TGTGCCAGCAGCCAGGGGACAGGGTCGTACGAGCAGTACTTC. It yields the protein CASSQGTGSYEQYF. Based on the CDR3 plus reference TRBV7-8 and TRBJ2-7, the full variable domain is GAGVSQSPRYKVAKRGQDVALRCDPISGHVSLFWYQQALGQGPEFLTYFQNEAQLDKSGLPSDRFFAERPEGSVSTLKIQRTQQEDSAVYLCASSQGTGSYEQYFGPGTRLTVT.

This sequence joins TRBV24-1 and TRBJ2-2, with 11 bases fitting TRBD2. Germline loops: CDR1 KGHDR, CDR2 SFDVKD. With 4 bases clipped from V and 5 bases from J, the junction kept 8 bases outside the gene matches. The CDR3 has 17 amino acids. CDR3 in amino acids: CATSDSLAGGRTGELFF. In DNA, the CDR3 is TGTGCCACCAGTGACTCCTTAGCGGGGGGGCGTACCGGGGAGCTGTTTTTT.

The chain uses TRBV15 and TRBJ2-7; TRBD2 aligns across 8 bases. CDR3 length equals 16 residues. Germline V gives CDR1 LNHNV, CDR2 YYDKDF (reference sequence). The V and J ends lost 3 bases and 1 base, in that order; junction bases with no gene match: 8. CDR3 DNA: TGTGCCACCAGCAGGACCACTAGCGGTAATTCCTACGAGCAGTACTTC. Its protein product is CATSRTTSGNSYEQYF.

This chain links TRBV19 with TRBJ2-7; D is unclear. Germline assignment: CDR1 LNHDA and CDR2 SQIVND (reference sequence). Deletions cut 4 bases from V and 2 bases from J, with 9 bases between. This CDR3 has 13 residues. CDR3 nucleotide sequence: TGTGCCAGTAGTACGGCTCCAACCTACGAGCAGTACTTC. Residues: CASSTAPTYEQYF. The full variable domain, its missing parts supplied by reference TRBV19 and TRBJ2-7, is DGGITQSPKYLFRKEGQNVTLSCEQNLNHDAMYWYRQDPGQGLRLIYYSQIVNDFQKGDIAEGYSVSREKKESFPLTVTSAQKNPTAFYLCASSTAPTYEQYFGPGTRLTVT.

V and J are TRBV10-3 and TRBJ2-1, with TRBD2 identical over 7 bases. V lost 3 bases, J lost 3 bases, and 14 bases stayed unmatched. The CDR3 length is 18 residues. Germline CDR1 ENHRY, CDR2 SYGVKD. The CDR3 protein is CAISEPGLPVRGYNEQFF. The CDR3 nucleotides are TGTGCCATCAGTGAACCGGGACTACCCGTGCGAGGCTACAATGAGCAGTTCTTC.

This clonotype has just a few counts. V is TRBV29-1 and J is TRBJ2-5; D gene ambiguous. Per germline, CDR1 SQVTM and CDR2 ANQGSEA. Between the trimmed V and J ends, which lost 0 bases and 5 bases, there was a span of 4 bases. The length of the CDR3 is 11 residues. The CDR3 coding sequence is TGCAGCGTTGAAGATCGGGAGACCCAGTACTTC. Encoded protein: CSVEDRETQYF.

The chain links TRBV24-1 to TRBJ2-1, with TRBD2 matching 8 bases. Germline CDR1 reads KGHDR; CDR2 reads SFDVKD. This CDR3 has 15 residues. V dropped 5 bases and J dropped 2; count of bases not matched to a gene: 4. Here the CDR3 reads CATSGGAGAYNEQFF. The CDR3 nucleotides read TGTGCCACCAGTGGCGGAGCGGGGGCCTACAATGAGCAGTTCTTC.

At least ten counts were recorded for this clonotype. The V gene is TRBV28, the J gene TRBJ2-1; D remains ambiguous. CDR3 length: 10 residues. The germline V gene has CDR1 MDHEN and CDR2 SYDVKM. Trimming shortened V by 8 bases and J by 4 bases, and 3 bases separated the two germline ends. CDR3: CASSYNEQFF. CDR3 sequence (DNA): TGTGCCAGCTCTTACAATGAGCAGTTCTTC.

The CDR3 spells CASSPGSAHGQGGGSPLHF. The CDR3 nucleotides are TGTGCCAGCAGCCCAGGCAGTGCGCATGGGCAGGGAGGTGGTTCACCCCTCCACTTT. The chain carries TRBV7-9 and TRBJ1-6, with D possibly TRBD1 on 5 matching bases. V dropped 5 bases and J dropped 9 bases, with 29 bases sitting between them. Germline CDR1 SEHNR, CDR2 FQNEAQ (reference sequence). The CDR3 consists of 19 residues.

This clonotype was observed a single time. V gene TRBV7-9 combines with J gene TRBJ2-7; D is undetermined. The CDR3 consists of 11 residues. Germline CDR1 SEHNR, CDR2 FQNEAQ (reference sequence). Trimming took 6 bases from V and 4 from J, leaving 7 bases between them. The CDR3 nucleotides read TGTGCCAGCAGTTTATATTACGAGCAGTACTTC. It yields the protein CASSLYYEQYF.

The sample holds many counts of this clonotype. The gene calls are TRBV6-5 and TRBJ2-7, with D maybe TRBD1 (5 bases). The V gene's germline CDR1 is MNHEY and CDR2 SVGAGI. Trimming stripped 2 bases from V and 5 bases from J, with 13 bases between. This CDR3 spans 14 amino acids. The CDR3: CASSYGQGVNEQYF. For the CDR3, the DNA is TGTGCCAGCAGTTACGGGCAAGGGGTTAACGAGCAGTACTTC.

Worth noting for this clonotype: At one of its ends the junction is not consistent with the germline gene, which may arise from a read error. V gene TRBV5-1 combines with J gene TRBJ1-2; tentative D call: TRBD1 (6 bases). Germline V lookup: CDR1 SGHRS, CDR2 YFSETQ. The CDR3 sequence is 13 residues long. The CDR3 loop reads CASSFTGIYGYTF. CDR3 coding DNA: TGTGCCAGCAGCTTTACAGGGATCTATGGCTACACCTTC.

Written as DNA, the CDR3 is TGTGCCAGCAGTGAATCGGGTTCTTCAGATACGCAGTATTTT. Its protein product is CASSESGSSDTQYF. The rearrangement uses TRBV6-4 and TRBJ2-3; no clear D. CDR1 and CDR2 (germline): MRHNA, SNTAGT. The CDR3 is 14 residues long. V lost 3 bases to trimming and J lost 4 bases, with 11 bases between them.

This clonotype has a count of ten or more. A much more abundant neighbour one base away suggests this may be a read error. The rearrangement joins TRBV24-1 to TRBJ2-2, with D maybe TRBD1 (5 bases). CDR1 KGHDR and CDR2 SFDVKD come from the germline V gene. This CDR3 is 15 amino acids long. V was pared by 7 bases and J by 4 bases, with 15 bases between. Here the CDR3 DNA reads TGTGCCACCAGAGGACATTCGGCGAGCACCGGGGAGCTGTTTTTT. Protein product: CATRGHSASTGELFF.

This clonotype came up a few times. The chain uses TRBV5-1 and TRBJ2-5; D might be TRBD1 (5 bases). The CDR3 extends over 13 amino acids. With 3 bases removed from V and 2 bases from J, the gap between germline ends came to 8 bases. Germline values: CDR1 SGHRS, CDR2 YFSETQ. CDR3 DNA sequence: TGCGCCAGCAGCTCCAGGGTACAAGAGACCCAGTACTTC. This gives the protein CASSSRVQETQYF.